The 11 T cell receptor beta chains presented below share a single source sample, sequenced in a study of Ad26.COV2.S vaccination and SARS-CoV-2 variants. Treatment here: some 19 received Ad26.COV2.S at low or high dose, single or two shots; 5 received placebo; per-sample allocation not given. Specimens were obtained on day 63 following the first vaccine or placebo injection. Measured with immunoSEQ multiplex PCR; TCRdb has only the in-frame clones, and not every one. The table includes more than 300,000 clones, around 90% detected once. The sequences come from peripheral blood, collected in a trial of Ad26.COV2.S vaccine versus placebo. These receptors were obtained from a person between 18 and 59 years old who received the Ad26.COV2.S COVID-19 vaccine or a placebo.

The CDR3 coding sequence is TGTGCCAGCAGTGGGCGGTTCGACGAGCAGTACTTC. Translated: CASSGRFDEQYF. The chain links TRBV25-1 to TRBJ2-7; D unresolved. Germline CDR1 MGHDK, CDR2 SYGVNS. The CDR3 is 12 residues long. With 4 bases removed from V and 5 bases from J, the gap between germline ends came to 9 bases.

CDR3 nucleotides: TGTGCCAGCAGTTACTTCGGAGACTCCTACGAGCAGTACTTC. It yields the protein CASSYFGDSYEQYF. V usage is TRBV6-6 and J usage is TRBJ2-7; D call uncertain. V was pared by 1 base and J by 0 bases, with 7 bases between. The germline V gene encodes CDR1 MNHNY and CDR2 SVGAGI (reference sequence). CDR3 size: 14 residues.

This CDR3 is CSATDRVKLFF. The CDR3 nucleotides are TGCAGTGCTACTGACAGGGTCAAACTGTTTTTT. The V and J genes are TRBV20-1 and TRBJ1-4; 7 bases agree with TRBD1. Losses at the gene ends were 4 bases for V and 11 bases for J; bases not matched to a gene: 4. The V gene's germline CDR1 is DFQATT and CDR2 SNEGSKA (reference sequence). This CDR3 is 11 amino acids long.

V is TRBV2 and J is TRBJ2-7; D unresolved. V was pared by 3 bases and J by 4 bases, with 4 bases between. The CDR3 is 11 residues long. Germline values: CDR1 SNHLY, CDR2 FYNNEI. The CDR3 spells CASSDVYEQYF. In nucleotides, the CDR3 is TGTGCCAGCAGTGATGTTTACGAGCAGTACTTC.

The chain uses TRBV30 and TRBJ1-1; D not resolved. The germline V gene has CDR1 GTSNPN and CDR2 SVGIG (reference sequence). This CDR3 comprises 14 residues. V was clipped by 1 base and J by 7 bases, with 16 bases between them. CDR3 sequence reads: CAWSERAAGFEAFF. CDR3 in DNA: TGTGCCTGGAGTGAGCGGGCGGCGGGCTTTGAAGCTTTCTTT.

This chain joins TRBV4-3 and TRBJ2-2, with 8 bases matching TRBD2. CDR3 length equals 17 residues. The V segment lost 8 bases and the J segment 3 bases; nucleotides outside the gene matches: 14. Germline assignment: CDR1 LGHNA and CDR2 YSLEER. CDR3 region: CASARGSAGEHTGELFF. CDR3 in DNA: TGCGCCAGCGCAAGGGGGTCAGCGGGGGAACACACCGGGGAGCTGTTTTTT.

The chain employs TRBV9 and TRBJ2-1; 10 bases are shared with TRBD2. Germline values: CDR1 SGDLS, CDR2 YYNGEE. The CDR3 covers 14 residues. The J segment lost 15 bases and the V segment lost 3 bases, leaving 12 bases of the junction unmatched. In DNA form, the CDR3 reads TGTGCCAGCAGCGCCCTGAGTAGCGGGGGGTCTTTGTTCTTC. Its protein product is CASSALSSGGSLFF.

This chain links TRBV6-1 with TRBJ1-3; D unclear. V lost 1 base to trimming and J lost 0 bases, with 7 bases between them. The CDR3 length is 15 residues. In germline, CDR1 is MNHNS, CDR2 SASEGT. CDR3 in amino acids: CASSEGQASGNTIYF. The CDR3 region has the DNA TGTGCCAGCAGTGAAGGGCAAGCCTCTGGAAACACCATATATTTT.

CDR3 residues: CASSPGTGGRNTGELFF. CDR3 in DNA: TGTGCCAGCTCACCAGGGACAGGGGGCCGGAACACCGGGGAGCTGTTTTTT. The chain recombines TRBV18 with TRBJ2-2, with 12 bases lining up with TRBD1. CDR3 length: 17 amino acids. Germline-derived CDR1 and CDR2 are KGHSH and LQKENI. The junction had 2 bases not matched to a gene; V was cut back by 2 bases and J by 1 base.

This clone was observed a single time. The chain carries TRBV6-1 and TRBJ2-7; D is perhaps TRBD1 or TRBD2 (5 bases each). V was pared by 0 bases and J by 1 base, with 16 bases between. The germline V gene encodes CDR1 MNHNS and CDR2 SASEGT. This CDR3 spans 17 amino acids. The DNA of the CDR3 is TGTGCCAGCAGTGAAGCGGGCTTCGGGACCATATCCTACGAGCAGTACTTC. This gives the protein CASSEAGFGTISYEQYF.

This clone has a count of ten or more. The genes are TRBV6-4 and TRBJ1-2, with a tentative D call TRBD1 (5 bases). Trimming removed 2 bases at V and 8 bases at J, with 24 bases between. From germline, CDR1 is MRHNA and CDR2 SNTAGT. The CDR3 covers 17 residues. The CDR3 spells CASSDRWATVTPRGYTF. CDR3 bases: TGTGCCAGCAGTGACAGGTGGGCGACAGTGACCCCTCGGGGCTACACCTTC.